This T cell receptor (beta chain) was identified in a study of vaccination effects on CD4 cells after COVID-19. In this sample, this clone turned up a few times. Antigen specificity is unknown. With the ViraFEST assay, the study expanded antigen-specific CD4+ T cells using viral peptide pools, then sequenced them. Isolation of CD4+ T cells took place after approximately ten days of culture. Vaccination of participants consisted of two doses of either the BNT162b2 or mRNA-1273 vaccine. Profiling relied on immunoSEQ multiplex PCR, and the TCRdb table lists in-frame clones only, not all of them. Of roughly 46,000 clones listed, around 74% are singletons. This TCR was recovered from a human donor who received a COVID-19 vaccine. Sample: CD4+ T cells from PBMCs cultured with HCoV-OC43 spike peptides, taken after COVID-19 vaccination. Stated subset: HCoV-OC43 spike overlapping peptide pool stimulation.

For the CDR3, the DNA is TGCGCCAGCAGATCGGGACAGGCGAACACTGAAGCTTTCTTT. This encodes CASRSGQANTEAFF. This chain uses TRBV5-1 with TRBJ1-1, with 8 bases that match TRBD1. Germline CDR1 is SGHRS and CDR2 is YFSETQ. CDR3 length: 14 amino acids. V lost 5 bases to trimming and J lost 1 base; unmatched junction nucleotides: 4.